This TCR beta chain appears in the sequencing data of a study of T cell clonality in common variable immunodeficiency. Study outcomes and limitations: CVID subjects had higher TCRbeta clonality than healthy controls, most marked in about a third.

This clone has a count of ten or more. The antigen is undetermined. The read finishes 3 residues shy of the CDR3 end, and the germline J gene is used to complete it. Profiled with immunoSEQ multiplex PCR; TCRdb holds only in-frame clones, not every one. The sample was found to contain about 34,000 clones, and every one recurs. V lost 0 bases and J lost 9; bases outside the gene matches: 12. The CDR3 sequence is 18 residues long. The germline V gene encodes CDR1 SGHRS and CDR2 YFSETQ. Specimen: peripheral blood mononuclear cells. The chain combines TRBV5-1 with TRBJ2-2, with TRBD2 matching over 12 bases. The receptor comes from a person aged 18 to 75 in good health. The DNA read from the CDR3 is TGCGCCAGCAGCTTGGGCCCCGGACTAGCGGGGTCTGTAAGGGAG. Its translation is CASSLGPGLAGSVRE. From start to end, the CDR3 is CASSLGPGLAGSVRELFF.